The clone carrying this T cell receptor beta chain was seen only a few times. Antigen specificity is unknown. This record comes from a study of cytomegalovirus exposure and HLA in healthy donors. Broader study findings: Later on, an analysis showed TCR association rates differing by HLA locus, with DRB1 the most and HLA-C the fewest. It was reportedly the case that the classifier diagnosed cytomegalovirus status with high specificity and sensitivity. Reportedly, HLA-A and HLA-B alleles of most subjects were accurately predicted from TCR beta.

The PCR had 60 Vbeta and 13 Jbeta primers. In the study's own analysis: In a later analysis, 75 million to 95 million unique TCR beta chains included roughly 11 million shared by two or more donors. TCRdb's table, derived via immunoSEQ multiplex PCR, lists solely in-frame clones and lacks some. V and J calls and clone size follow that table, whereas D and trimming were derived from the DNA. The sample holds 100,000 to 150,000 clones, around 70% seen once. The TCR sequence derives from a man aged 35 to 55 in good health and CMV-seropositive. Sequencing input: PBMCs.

The CDR3 coding sequence is TGCGCCAGCAGCCCCGGCCAGGCGGGCAATGAGCAGTTCTTC. Encoded protein: CASSPGQAGNEQFF. The chain is built from TRBV5-1 and TRBJ2-1, with a tentative D call TRBD2 (5 bases). This CDR3 region has 14 residues. Trimming left V 4 bases short and J 6 bases short, with 14 bases between. Germline V lookup: CDR1 SGHRS, CDR2 YFSETQ.